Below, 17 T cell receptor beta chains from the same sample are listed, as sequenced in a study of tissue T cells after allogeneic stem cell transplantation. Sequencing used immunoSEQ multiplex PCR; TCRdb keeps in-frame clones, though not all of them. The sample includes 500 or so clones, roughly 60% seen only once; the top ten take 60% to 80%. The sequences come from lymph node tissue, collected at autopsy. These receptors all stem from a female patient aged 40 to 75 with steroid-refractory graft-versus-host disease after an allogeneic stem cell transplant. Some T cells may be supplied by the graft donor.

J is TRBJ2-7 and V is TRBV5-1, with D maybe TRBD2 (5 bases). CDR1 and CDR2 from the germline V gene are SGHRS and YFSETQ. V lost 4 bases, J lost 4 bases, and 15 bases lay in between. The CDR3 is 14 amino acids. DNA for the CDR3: TGCGCCAGCAGCCCCCCGGACCGAGGGTACGAGCAGTACTTC. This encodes CASSPPDRGYEQYF.

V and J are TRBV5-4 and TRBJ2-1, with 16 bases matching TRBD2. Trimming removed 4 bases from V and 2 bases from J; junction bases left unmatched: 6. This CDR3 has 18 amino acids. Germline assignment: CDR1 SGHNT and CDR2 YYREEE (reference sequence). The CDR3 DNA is TGTGCCAGCAGCCCACAGGGACTAGCGGGGGGGCCCTACAATGAGCAGTTCTTC. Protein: CASSPQGLAGGPYNEQFF.

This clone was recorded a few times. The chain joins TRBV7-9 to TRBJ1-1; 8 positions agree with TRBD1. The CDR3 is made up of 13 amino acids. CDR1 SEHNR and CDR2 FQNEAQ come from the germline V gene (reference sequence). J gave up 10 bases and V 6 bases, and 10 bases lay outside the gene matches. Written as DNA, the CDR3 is TGTGCCAGCAGGCCAATTGGGACAGGTCGAGCTTTCTTT. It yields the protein CASRPIGTGRAFF. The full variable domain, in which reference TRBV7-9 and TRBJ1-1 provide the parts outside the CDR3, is DTGVSQNPRHKITKRGQNVTFRCDPISEHNRLYWYRQTLGQGPEFLTYFQNEAQLEKSRLLSDRFSAERPKGSFSTLEIQRTEQGDSAMYLCASRPIGTGRAFFGQGTRLTVV.

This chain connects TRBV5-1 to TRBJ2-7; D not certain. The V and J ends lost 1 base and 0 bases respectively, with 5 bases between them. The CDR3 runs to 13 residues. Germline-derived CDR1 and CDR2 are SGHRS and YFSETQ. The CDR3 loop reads CASSLQSSYEQYF. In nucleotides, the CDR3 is TGCGCCAGCAGCTTGCAGAGCTCCTACGAGCAGTACTTC.

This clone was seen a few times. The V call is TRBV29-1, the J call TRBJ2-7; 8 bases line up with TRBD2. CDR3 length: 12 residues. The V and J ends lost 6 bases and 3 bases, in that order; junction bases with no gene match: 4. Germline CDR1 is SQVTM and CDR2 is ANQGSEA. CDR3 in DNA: TGCAGCGTCCTCGGGACTAGCTACGAGCAGTACTTC. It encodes CSVLGTSYEQYF.

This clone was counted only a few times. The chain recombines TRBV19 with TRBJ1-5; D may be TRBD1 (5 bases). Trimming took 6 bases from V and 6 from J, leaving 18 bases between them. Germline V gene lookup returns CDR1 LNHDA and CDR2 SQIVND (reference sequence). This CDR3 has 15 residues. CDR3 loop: CASSKDSTQLQPQHF. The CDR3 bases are TGTGCCAGTAGCAAAGACAGTACCCAACTTCAGCCCCAGCATTTT.

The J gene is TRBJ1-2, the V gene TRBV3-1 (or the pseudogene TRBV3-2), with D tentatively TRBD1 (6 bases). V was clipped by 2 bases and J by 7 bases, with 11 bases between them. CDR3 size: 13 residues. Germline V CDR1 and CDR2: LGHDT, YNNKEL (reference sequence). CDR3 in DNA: TGTGCCAGCAGCCAATCGGGGGGCGTTGGCTACACCTTC. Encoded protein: CASSQSGGVGYTF.

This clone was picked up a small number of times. The CDR3 sequence: CASVWSGANVLTF. The CDR3 DNA follows: TGTGCCAGCGTTTGGTCGGGGGCCAACGTCCTGACTTTC. J is TRBJ2-6 and V is TRBV5-8; D remains unclear. V was shortened by 7 bases and J by 4 bases, with 9 bases between the two germline ends. The germline CDR1 and CDR2 sequences are SGHTS and YDEGEE. This CDR3 spans 13 amino acids.

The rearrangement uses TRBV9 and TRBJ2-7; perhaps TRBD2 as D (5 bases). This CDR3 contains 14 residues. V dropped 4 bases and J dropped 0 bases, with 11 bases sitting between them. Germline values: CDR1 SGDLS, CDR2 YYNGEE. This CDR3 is CASSTAGYSYEQYF. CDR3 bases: TGTGCCAGCAGCACCGCGGGTTACTCCTACGAGCAGTACTTC.

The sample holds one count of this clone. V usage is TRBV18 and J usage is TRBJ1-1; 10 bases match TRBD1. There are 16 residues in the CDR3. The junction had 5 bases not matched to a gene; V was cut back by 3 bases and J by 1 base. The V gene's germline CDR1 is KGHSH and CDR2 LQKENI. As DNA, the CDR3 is TGTGCCAGCTCACCCCGGGACAGGGGCCGGAACACTGAAGCTTTCTTT. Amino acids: CASSPRDRGRNTEAFF.

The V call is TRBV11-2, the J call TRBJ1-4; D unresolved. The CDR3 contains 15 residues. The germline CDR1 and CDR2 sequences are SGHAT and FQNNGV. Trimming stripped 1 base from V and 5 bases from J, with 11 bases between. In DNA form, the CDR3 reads TGTGCCAGCAGCTTAGGTTGGAGTGCGAATGAAAAACTGTTTTTT. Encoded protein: CASSLGWSANEKLFF.

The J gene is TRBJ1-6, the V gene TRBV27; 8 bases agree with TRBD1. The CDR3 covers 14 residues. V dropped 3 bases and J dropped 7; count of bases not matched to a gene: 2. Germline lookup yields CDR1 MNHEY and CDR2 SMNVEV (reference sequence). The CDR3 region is CASSFRTGNSPLHF. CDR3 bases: TGTGCCAGCAGTTTTAGGACAGGGAATTCACCCCTCCACTTT.

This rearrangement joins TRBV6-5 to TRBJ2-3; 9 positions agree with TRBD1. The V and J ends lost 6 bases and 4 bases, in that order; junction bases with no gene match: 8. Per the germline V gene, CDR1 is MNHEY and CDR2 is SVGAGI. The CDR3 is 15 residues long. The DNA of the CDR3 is TGTGCCAGCAGGCTACAGGGGGCGCAGGCAGATACGCAGTATTTT. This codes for CASRLQGAQADTQYF.

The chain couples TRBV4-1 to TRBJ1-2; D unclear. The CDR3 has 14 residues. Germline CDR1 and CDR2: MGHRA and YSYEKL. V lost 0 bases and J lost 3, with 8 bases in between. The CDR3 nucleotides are TGCGCCAGCAGCCAAGATAGACAATACTATGGCTACACCTTC. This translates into CASSQDRQYYGYTF.

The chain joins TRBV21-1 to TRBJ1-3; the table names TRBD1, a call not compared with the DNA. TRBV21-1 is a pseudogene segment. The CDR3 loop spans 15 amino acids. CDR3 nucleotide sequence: TGTGCCAGCAGCATGATGGTACACGCACGAAACACCATATATTTT. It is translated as CASSMMVHARNTIYF.

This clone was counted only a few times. CDR3 DNA sequence: TGTGCCAGCAGCCCACCGGGAGCGTGGGAGCAGTACTTC. Residues: CASSPPGAWEQYF. The chain joins TRBV5-8 to TRBJ2-7, with a tentative D call TRBD2 (6 bases). The CDR3 is made up of 13 amino acids. Germline V gives CDR1 SGHTS, CDR2 YDEGEE. V gave up 4 bases and J gave up 7 bases, with 15 bases separating them.

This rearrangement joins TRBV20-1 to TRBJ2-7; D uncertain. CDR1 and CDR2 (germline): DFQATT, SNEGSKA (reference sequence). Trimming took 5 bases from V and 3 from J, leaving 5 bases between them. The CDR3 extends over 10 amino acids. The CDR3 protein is CSAFHYEQYF. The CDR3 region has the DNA TGCAGTGCTTTTCACTACGAGCAGTACTTC.